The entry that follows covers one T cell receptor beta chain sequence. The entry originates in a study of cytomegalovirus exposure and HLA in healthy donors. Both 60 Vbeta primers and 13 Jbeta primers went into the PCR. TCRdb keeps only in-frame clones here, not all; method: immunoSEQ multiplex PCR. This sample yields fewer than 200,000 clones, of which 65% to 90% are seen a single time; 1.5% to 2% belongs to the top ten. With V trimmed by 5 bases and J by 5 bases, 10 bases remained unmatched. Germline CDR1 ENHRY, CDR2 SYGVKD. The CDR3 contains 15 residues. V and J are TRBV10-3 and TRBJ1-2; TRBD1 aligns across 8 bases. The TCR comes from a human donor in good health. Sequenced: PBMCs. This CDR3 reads CAISPTGGSGYGYTF. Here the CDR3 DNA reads TGTGCCATCAGTCCTACAGGGGGAAGCGGGTATGGCTACACCTTC.